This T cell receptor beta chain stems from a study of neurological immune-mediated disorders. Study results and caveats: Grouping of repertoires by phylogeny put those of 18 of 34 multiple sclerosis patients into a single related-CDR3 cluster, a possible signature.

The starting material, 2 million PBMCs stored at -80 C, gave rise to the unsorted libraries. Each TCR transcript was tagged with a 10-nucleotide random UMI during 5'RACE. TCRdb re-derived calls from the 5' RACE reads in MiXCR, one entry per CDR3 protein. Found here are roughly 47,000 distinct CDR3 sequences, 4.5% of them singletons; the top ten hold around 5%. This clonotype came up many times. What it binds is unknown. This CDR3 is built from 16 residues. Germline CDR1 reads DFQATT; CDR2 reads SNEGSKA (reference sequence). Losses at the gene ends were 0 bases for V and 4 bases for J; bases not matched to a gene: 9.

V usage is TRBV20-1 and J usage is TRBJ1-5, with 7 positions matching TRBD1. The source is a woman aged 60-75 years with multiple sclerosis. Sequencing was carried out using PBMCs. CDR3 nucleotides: TGCAGTGCTAGAGAAAGACAGGGTTTGCGGAATCAGCCCCAGCATTTT. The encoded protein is CSARERQGLRNQPQHF.